This T cell receptor beta chain was documented in a study of blood T cell repertoires in COVID-19. Looking at the study overall: The origin of the acute and convalescent COVID-19 samples was the United States, Italy and Spain. PBMCs, B-cell-depleted T cells, or T cells were the source of the cDNA or gDNA that made up the material.

Under the authors' procedure: Estimates of nucleated cell counts were drawn from the amplification of reference gene primers. Assay used: immunoSEQ multiplex PCR; TCRdb lists only in-frame clones, some missing. Clonal size and the V and J genes are those of that table, whereas D and trimming came from the DNA. The sample carries tens of thousands of clones, 80% to 95% recorded once. The CDR3 totals 13 residues. Germline V gene lookup returns CDR1 SGHVS and CDR2 FQNEAQ. V shed 8 bases and J shed 7 bases, with 15 bases lying between them. This clonotype originated in a human donor with active COVID-19. The donor label of this sample is uncertain. V and J are TRBV7-8 and TRBJ2-1; D possibly corresponds to TRBD2 (6 bases). The source material was peripheral blood. The CDR3 DNA sequence: TGTGCCAGCTTGCGGGGCCAGGCAAATGAGCAGTTCTTC. Protein product: CASLRGQANEQFF.